This T cell receptor (beta chain) was identified during a study of CD8 T cells in ankylosing spondylitis (dated by TCRdb to 2015 to 2018). With regard to the full study: To find TCR variants linked to disease, the study profiled T cell receptor beta repertoires in ankylosing spondylitis patients and healthy donors. Samples of peripheral blood were taken, and for ankylosing spondylitis patients, synovial fluid was collected as well. The full study cohort was made up of under 30 ankylosing spondylitis patients and 108 healthy donors. What the authors observed across the whole study: The disease-linked clones had a CD8+ phenotype and were found at relatively low frequencies in peripheral blood. According to the report, matched synovial fluid samples from ankylosing spondylitis patients were significantly enriched for the disease-linked clones. Some motif variants were previously reported in synovial fluid and blood of reactive arthritis patients, suggesting common disease-initiation mechanisms. A TCR beta motif of several highly homologous amino acid variants appeared characteristic of blood from ankylosing spondylitis patients.

Sequencing used an Illumina HiSeq 2500. Quantitative 5'-RACE with molecular barcodes was used to prepare TCR beta libraries. The paper's data handling went like this. Disease-linked TCR variants were identified with a new computational method built on a probabilistic model of VDJ rearrangement. The public sequencing data were trimmed at Q25 with fastp and processed into clonotypes with MiXCR by TCRdb, which kept only in-frame beta chains. Identical CDR3 proteins give one entry, which carries the most common genes and DNA. The V and J calls were not made by the authors but by TCRdb's processing. The sample table holds some 700,000 distinct CDR3 sequences, of which 15% to 20% were seen once. The ten largest clonotypes hold around 19% of the sample. The CDR3, from cysteine to phenylalanine, totals 15 residues. Of the read, only the CDR3 DNA is kept; its 45 bases are in frame from base 1. Looking up the germline V gene yields CDR1 SGDLS and CDR2 YYNGEE. Trimming costs V 4 bases and J 4 bases, and their ends lie 14 bases apart.

Points on this clonotype: Its antigen specificity is not known. There are no base qualities to consult, and no much larger clone falls within one base.

The TCR originated in a male donor with ankylosing spondylitis. Sequenced: blood, either unsorted or a sorted T cell fraction (not recorded which). Recombination linked TRBV9 to TRBJ2-2, and possibly TRBD2, on 7 matching bases. Read as DNA, the sequence is TGTGCCAGCAGCCCTAAGGGGGGGCCCACCGGGGAGCTGTTTTTT. Its product reads: CASSPKGGPTGELFF.